This T cell receptor (beta chain) is from a study of control samples from healthy donors and cancer patients. Some clones are missing from TCRdb's copy, which holds only in-frame ones; the method was immunoSEQ multiplex PCR. Of some 130,000 clones in the sample, 90% were seen once. V shed 0 bases and J 7 bases; nucleotides not matched to a gene: 6. CDR3 length: 16 amino acids. CDR1 LGHNA and CDR2 YNFKEQ come from the germline V gene. The sequencing sample was made of blood. This receptor was obtained from a man between 40 and 49 years old in good health. The rearrangement links TRBV4-2 to TRBJ2-1, with 10 bases matching TRBD1. CDR3 sequence (DNA): TGTGCCAGCAGCCAAGAGGGGACAGGGGTTAGGAATGAGCAGTTCTTC. Translated, it gives CASSQEGTGVRNEQFF.